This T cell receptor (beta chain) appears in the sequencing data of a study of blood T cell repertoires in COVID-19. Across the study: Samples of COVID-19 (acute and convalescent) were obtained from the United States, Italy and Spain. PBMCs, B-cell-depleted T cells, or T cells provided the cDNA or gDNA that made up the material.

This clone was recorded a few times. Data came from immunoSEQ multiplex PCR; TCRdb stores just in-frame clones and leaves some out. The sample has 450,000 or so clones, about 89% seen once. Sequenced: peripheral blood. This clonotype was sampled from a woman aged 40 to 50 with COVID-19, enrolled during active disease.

In DNA form, the CDR3 reads TGCGCCAGCAGCCCAACCAGGGGCACCTACAATGAGCAGTTCTTC. It is translated as CASSPTRGTYNEQFF. The chain couples TRBV5-1 to TRBJ2-1; D may be TRBD1 (6 bases). From germline, CDR1 is SGHRS and CDR2 YFSETQ. The CDR3 runs 15 residues. V gave up 4 bases and J gave up 2 bases, with 13 bases separating them.